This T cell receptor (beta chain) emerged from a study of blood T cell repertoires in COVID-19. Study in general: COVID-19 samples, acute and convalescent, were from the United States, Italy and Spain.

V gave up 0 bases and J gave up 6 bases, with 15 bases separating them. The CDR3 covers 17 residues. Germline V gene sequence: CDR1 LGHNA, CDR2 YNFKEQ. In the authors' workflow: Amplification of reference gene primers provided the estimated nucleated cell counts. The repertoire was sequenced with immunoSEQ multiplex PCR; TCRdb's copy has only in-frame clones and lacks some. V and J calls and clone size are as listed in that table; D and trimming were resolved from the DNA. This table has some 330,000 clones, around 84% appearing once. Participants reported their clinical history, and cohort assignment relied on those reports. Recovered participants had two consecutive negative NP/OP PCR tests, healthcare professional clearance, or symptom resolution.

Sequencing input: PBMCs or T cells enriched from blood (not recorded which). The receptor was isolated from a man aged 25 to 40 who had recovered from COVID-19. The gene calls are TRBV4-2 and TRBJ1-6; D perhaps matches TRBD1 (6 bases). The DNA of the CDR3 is TGTGCCAGCAGCCAAGATTGGGACGGCAGGGGTAATTCACCCCTCCACTTT. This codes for CASSQDWDGRGNSPLHF.